This T cell receptor beta chain was profiled in a study of regulatory T cells in long-lasting Graves disease. Overall study results and limits: Comparison showed that persistent patients shared more public clonotypes (2,741) than new patients (roughly 970).

The authors built TCR beta libraries using iRepertoire HTBI primers and Arm-PCR of CDR3 regions. TCRdb recomputed calls from the multiplex PCR reads with MiXCR, one row per CDR3 protein. The repertoire holds about 290,000 distinct CDR3 sequences, around a fifth seen once, with 45% to 70% in the top ten. Time point: persistent/refractory GD, antithyroid drugs over 5 years with positive TRAb. The authors made the TCR library using RNA they extracted from PBMCs. About this clonotype: Its matching antigen is unknown.

After removal of 6 bases from V and 6 bases from J, the junction contained 8 bases not matched to a gene. Per germline, CDR1 ENHRY and CDR2 SYGVKD. CDR3 size: 14 residues. The source is a female donor with Graves disease. The J gene is TRBJ1-5, the V gene TRBV10-3; TRBD1 aligns across 7 bases. The source material was peripheral blood mononuclear cells (PBMCs), sampled when the disease was refractory, from a patient treated with antithyroid drugs. This CDR3 is CAISSDDRAQPQHF. CDR3 DNA: TGTGCCATCAGCAGTGACGACAGGGCTCAGCCCCAGCATTTT.